One and the same sample provided the 7 T cell receptor beta chains below, sequenced in a study of blood T cell repertoires in COVID-19. The table came from immunoSEQ multiplex PCR; TCRdb's copy has only in-frame clones and leaves some out. Here the sample spans about 99,000 clones, 80% to 85% being singletons. The sequenced sample consisted of peripheral blood. These receptors were obtained from a man between 65 and 79 years old with active or convalescent COVID-19.

A single count supports this clone. The chain couples TRBV4-2 to TRBJ2-3; D ambiguous. This CDR3 region has 13 residues. Germline V gives CDR1 LGHNA, CDR2 YNFKEQ. Trimming cost V 8 bases and J 6 bases, with 15 bases left between them. The CDR3 DNA reads as TGTGCCAGCGCCGGTGGGCCTTCGGATACGCAGTATTTT. Encoded protein: CASAGGPSDTQYF.

The V and J genes are TRBV5-1 and TRBJ2-1; no definite D call. Trimming removed 4 bases from V and 0 bases from J, with 11 bases in between. The CDR3 contains 15 residues. Germline V gene data show CDR1 as SGHRS and CDR2 as YFSETQ. The CDR3 coding sequence is TGCGCCAGCAGCCCGGAGAACCCCTCCTACAATGAGCAGTTCTTC. This sequence encodes CASSPENPSYNEQFF.

The gene calls are TRBV9 and TRBJ2-2, with D tentatively TRBD2 (5 bases). The CDR3 is 16 residues long. V shed 0 bases and J shed 1 base, with 10 bases lying between them. Germline-derived CDR1 and CDR2 are SGDLS and YYNGEE. CDR3 region: CASSVGGVRNTGELFF. Here the CDR3 DNA reads TGTGCCAGCAGCGTAGGGGGAGTTAGGAACACCGGGGAGCTGTTTTTT.

The chain's CDR3 is CASSEFGLAGGGEQYF. The CDR3 coding sequence is TGTGCCAGCAGCGAATTTGGACTAGCGGGGGGCGGCGAGCAGTACTTC. This chain joins TRBV3-1 (or the pseudogene TRBV3-2) and TRBJ2-7; 14 nucleotides agree with TRBD2. Germline values: CDR1 LGHDT, CDR2 YNNKEL (reference sequence). The V gene end was trimmed by 5 bases and the J gene end by 6 bases; junction bases not matched to a gene: 9. The CDR3 is 16 amino acids.

The CDR3, as DNA: TGTGCCAGCAGGAGAGGGTCGGGGAACACCGGGGAGCTGTTTTTT. Protein sequence: CASRRGSGNTGELFF. The gene calls are TRBV2 and TRBJ2-2, with TRBD2 as a possible D gene (5 bases). CDR1 is SNHLY and CDR2 is FYNNEI in the germline V gene. The CDR3 consists of 15 residues. Trimming stripped 6 bases from V and 1 base from J, with 12 bases between. The whole variable domain, filled in from reference TRBV2 and TRBJ2-2, reads EPEVTQTPSHQVTQMGQEVILRCVPISNHLYFYWYRQILGQKVEFLVSFYNNEISEKSEIFDDQFSVERPDGSNFTLKIRSTKLEDSAMYFCASRRGSGNTGELFFGEGSRLTVL.

The V gene is TRBV5-6, the J gene TRBJ1-1; possibly TRBD1 for D (6 bases). The V end was cut by 0 bases, the J end by 0 bases, with 12 bases between. Per germline, CDR1 SGHDT and CDR2 YYEEEE. CDR3 length: 16 amino acids. CDR3 sequence (DNA): TGTGCCAGCAGCTTGGTAAGGGAGGGGGTGAACACTGAAGCTTTCTTT. Encoded protein: CASSLVREGVNTEAFF.

This clone appeared once. The genes are TRBV28 and TRBJ1-4; no reliable D call. The CDR3 is made up of 13 amino acids. The V end was cut by 5 bases, the J end by 8 bases, with 12 bases between. Germline CDR1 and CDR2: MDHEN and SYDVKM. The CDR3 bases are TGTGCCAGCAGTCCAGGTTTGGGCGAAAAACTGTTTTTT. Translation: CASSPGLGEKLFF.